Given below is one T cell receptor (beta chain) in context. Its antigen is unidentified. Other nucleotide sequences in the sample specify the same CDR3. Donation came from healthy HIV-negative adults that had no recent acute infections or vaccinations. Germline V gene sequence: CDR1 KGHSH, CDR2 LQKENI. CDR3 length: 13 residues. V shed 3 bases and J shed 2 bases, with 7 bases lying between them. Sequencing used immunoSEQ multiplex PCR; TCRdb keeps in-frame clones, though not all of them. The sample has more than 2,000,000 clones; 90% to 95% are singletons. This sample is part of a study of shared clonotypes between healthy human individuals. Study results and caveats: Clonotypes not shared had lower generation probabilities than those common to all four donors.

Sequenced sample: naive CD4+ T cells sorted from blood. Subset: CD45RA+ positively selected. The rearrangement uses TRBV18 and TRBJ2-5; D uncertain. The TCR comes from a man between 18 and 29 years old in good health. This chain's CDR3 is CASSPQRQETQYF. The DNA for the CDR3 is TGTGCCAGCTCACCGCAGAGGCAAGAGACCCAGTACTTC.